The rows below give T cell receptor beta chains drawn from one sample of a study of blood T cell repertoires in COVID-19. The method was immunoSEQ multiplex PCR; TCRdb's version includes in-frame clones alone and lacks a portion of them. Of about 370,000 clones detected, roughly 90% appear once; the ten largest clones hold around 3%. What was sequenced was peripheral blood. The receptors stem from a woman in her twenties or thirties with COVID-19, enrolled during active disease. CDR3s include the opening cysteine and the closing phenylalanine or tryptophan. D genes are given only for firm matches. Where a row states a size, it is once, few, many or the class of an expanded clone; other rows omit it.

d_call	v_call	j_call	clone_size	cdr3_aa	cdr3_nt
TRBD2	TRBV4-1	TRBJ2-3	.	CASSQPGGGGHGDTQYF	TGCGCCAGCAGCCAACCGGGCGGGGGGGGACATGGAGATACGCAGTATTTT
.	TRBV15	TRBJ2-3	.	CATSSPQGVSTDTQYF	TGTGCCACCAGCAGCCCACAGGGTGTAAGCACAGATACGCAGTATTTT
TRBD2	TRBV4-1	TRBJ2-1	.	CASSQERTSGEQFF	TGCGCCAGCAGCCAAGAAAGGACTAGCGGGGAGCAGTTCTTC
TRBD1	TRBV5-1	TRBJ1-1	few	CASSPSVGTGNTEAFF	TGCGCCAGCAGCCCTTCCGTCGGGACAGGGAACACTGAAGCTTTCTTT
.	TRBV12-3/TRBV12-4	TRBJ1-2	.	CASGYSYGYTF	TGTGCCAGCGGATACAGCTATGGCTACACCTTC
.	TRBV2	TRBJ2-2	.	CAGGLTPTGELFF	TGTGCCGGGGGGTTAACTCCCACAGGGGAGCTGTTTTTT
.	TRBV7-9	TRBJ1-2	.	CASSRDTDYGYTF	TGTGCCAGCAGCCGGGACACCGACTATGGCTACACCTTC
TRBD2	TRBV10-2	TRBJ2-3	.	CASAGAGEDTQYF	TGCGCCAGCGCGGGCGCGGGAGAAGATACGCAGTATTTT
.	TRBV3-1/TRBV3-2	TRBJ2-7	.	CASSQATWYGTYEQYF	TGTGCCAGCAGCCAAGCGACTTGGTATGGTACCTACGAGCAGTACTTC
.	TRBV10-3	TRBJ1-1	.	CAINPNFGLQGAQAFF	TGTGCCATCAACCCTAACTTTGGGTTGCAGGGCGCCCAAGCTTTCTTT
.	TRBV29-1	TRBJ2-4	.	CSVRDLAKNIQYF	TGCAGCGTCAGGGATCTAGCCAAAAACATTCAGTACTTC
TRBD1	TRBV28	TRBJ2-7	.	CASSFRTSTGGSYEQYF	TGTGCCAGCAGCTTCCGCACCTCTACAGGGGGCTCCTACGAGCAGTACTTC
TRBD1	TRBV9	TRBJ1-4	.	CASSADRDRAFEKLFF	TGTGCCAGCAGCGCAGACCGGGACAGGGCCTTTGAAAAACTGTTTTTT
.	TRBV20-1	TRBJ2-5	.	CSASDGGTQETQYF	TGCAGTGCTAGTGACGGGGGGACACAAGAGACCCAGTACTTC
.	TRBV29-1	TRBJ1-2	.	CSVPGRGGGYTF	TGCAGCGTCCCAGGGAGGGGCGGAGGCTACACCTTC
.	TRBV5-6	TRBJ2-2	.	CASSPGINTGELFF	TGTGCCAGCAGCCCGGGAATAAACACCGGGGAGCTGTTTTTT
.	TRBV7-2	TRBJ1-2	.	CASSLESGYGYTF	TGTGCCAGCAGCTTAGAGTCAGGGTATGGCTACACCTTC
.	TRBV7-7	TRBJ2-5	once	CASSHTGSRETQYF	TGTGCTAGCAGCCACACAGGGTCGAGAGAGACCCAGTACTTC
.	TRBV18	TRBJ1-4	.	CASSPLTDSHEKLFF	TGTGCCAGCTCACCCTTGACAGATAGTCATGAAAAACTGTTTTTT
TRBD1	TRBV28	TRBJ2-1	.	CASSPADRGDEQFF	TGTGCCAGCAGCCCCGCTGACAGGGGCGATGAGCAGTTCTTC
.	TRBV6-2/TRBV6-3	TRBJ2-7	.	CASSYPSGEYEQYF	TGTGCCAGCAGTTACCCGTCAGGGGAATACGAGCAGTACTTC
.	TRBV15	TRBJ2-5	.	CATPETQYF	TGTGCCACCCCGGAGACCCAGTACTTC
TRBD1	TRBV6-5	TRBJ2-7	.	CASSDRGPYEQYF	TGTGCCAGCAGCGACAGGGGGCCCTACGAGCAGTACTTC
.	TRBV13	TRBJ1-3	.	CASSPRGLWGSGNTIYF	TGTGCCAGCAGCCCCAGGGGACTATGGGGCTCTGGAAACACCATATATTTT
.	TRBV27	TRBJ2-5	.	CASSNDMRVRETQYF	TGTGCCAGCAGCAACGACATGAGGGTCAGAGAGACCCAGTACTTC
.	TRBV27	TRBJ2-6	once	CASSKGMDRFSGANVLTF	TGTGCCAGCAGTAAGGGTATGGACAGATTCTCTGGGGCCAACGTCCTGACTTTC
TRBD1	TRBV7-2	TRBJ1-1	.	CASSWGQGVTEAFF	TGTGCCAGCAGCTGGGGACAGGGGGTAACTGAAGCTTTCTTT
.	TRBV7-8	TRBJ2-1	.	CASSSPGFSYNEQFF	TGTGCCAGCAGCTCCCCGGGGTTCTCCTACAATGAGCAGTTCTTC
.	TRBV11-3	TRBJ2-5	.	CASSLGGQGGETQYF	TGTGCCAGCAGCTTAGGTGGGCAGGGAGGAGAGACCCAGTACTTC
TRBD2	TRBV6-2/TRBV6-3	TRBJ2-3	.	CASRPSGAGGPSSTDTQYF	TGTGCCAGCAGGCCTTCCGGGGCGGGAGGGCCCTCTAGCACAGATACGCAGTATTTT
.	TRBV20-1	TRBJ1-2	once	CSAGGGYTF	TGCAGTGCGGGCGGGGGCTACACCTTC
TRBD1	TRBV28	TRBJ1-2	.	CASTMGQTLYGYTF	TGTGCCAGCACCATGGGACAGACCCTCTATGGCTACACCTTC
.	TRBV5-1	TRBJ2-5	.	CASSSLLGGGQETQYF	TGCGCCAGCAGCTCCTTATTAGGAGGCGGACAAGAGACCCAGTACTTC
.	TRBV6-6	TRBJ1-2	.	CASSYSRPTGGYGYTF	TGTGCCAGCAGTTACTCCCGACCTACGGGGGGCTATGGCTACACCTTC
TRBD1	TRBV29-1	TRBJ1-3	.	CSVVPGQSSSGNTIYF	TGCAGCGTAGTACCGGGACAGTCAAGCTCTGGAAACACCATATATTTT
.	TRBV19	TRBJ1-2	.	CASSPIVGGTGDSYGYTF	TGTGCCAGTAGTCCAATAGTAGGAGGGACCGGGGATTCCTATGGCTACACCTTC
.	TRBV7-9	TRBJ2-4	.	CASSPDTWNIQYF	TGTGCCAGCAGCCCCGACACGTGGAACATTCAGTACTTC
TRBD1	TRBV19	TRBJ1-1	.	CASTSAGTGKTEAFF	TGTGCCAGTACCTCGGCCGGGACAGGGAAAACTGAAGCTTTCTTT
.	TRBV20-1	TRBJ2-1	.	CSARAGKEQFF	TGCAGTGCTAGAGCGGGAAAGGAGCAGTTCTTC
TRBD1	TRBV10-3	TRBJ2-3	.	CAISPFRDRGFTDTQYF	TGTGCCATCAGTCCATTCCGGGACAGGGGTTTCACAGATACGCAGTATTTT
.	TRBV15	TRBJ1-2	.	CATSRGTDYNYGYTF	TGTGCCACCAGCAGAGGGACAGATTATAACTATGGCTACACCTTC
TRBD2	TRBV2	TRBJ2-7	few	CASSPGSGGYEQYF	TGTGCCAGCAGTCCGGGTAGCGGGGGCTACGAGCAGTACTTC
TRBD1	TRBV4-2	TRBJ1-5	few	CASSHATGVDQPQHF	TGTGCCAGCAGCCACGCGACAGGGGTAGATCAGCCCCAGCATTTT
TRBD2	TRBV4-2	TRBJ2-3	.	CASSQDSLAGADTQYF	TGTGCCAGCAGCCAAGATTCTCTAGCGGGAGCGGATACGCAGTATTTT
.	TRBV11-3	TRBJ2-3	.	CASSFSGSPTDTQYF	TGTGCCAGCAGCTTCAGCGGAAGCCCCACAGATACGCAGTATTTT
.	TRBV7-9	TRBJ1-1	.	CASSLEGELNTEAFF	TGTGCCAGCAGCTTAGAGGGGGAGCTGAACACTGAAGCTTTCTTT
.	TRBV4-2	TRBJ2-7	.	CASSQVSDRVYEQYF	TGTGCCAGCAGCCAAGTTTCGGACAGAGTTTACGAGCAGTACTTC
TRBD2	TRBV18	TRBJ2-5	once	CASSPFDSAGGGETQYF	TGTGCCAGCTCACCATTCGACTCGGCGGGAGGAGGAGAGACCCAGTACTTC
TRBD2	TRBV28	TRBJ2-5	.	CASSFRGGSLQETQYF	TGTGCCAGCAGTTTCCGGGGGGGTAGCTTGCAAGAGACCCAGTACTTC